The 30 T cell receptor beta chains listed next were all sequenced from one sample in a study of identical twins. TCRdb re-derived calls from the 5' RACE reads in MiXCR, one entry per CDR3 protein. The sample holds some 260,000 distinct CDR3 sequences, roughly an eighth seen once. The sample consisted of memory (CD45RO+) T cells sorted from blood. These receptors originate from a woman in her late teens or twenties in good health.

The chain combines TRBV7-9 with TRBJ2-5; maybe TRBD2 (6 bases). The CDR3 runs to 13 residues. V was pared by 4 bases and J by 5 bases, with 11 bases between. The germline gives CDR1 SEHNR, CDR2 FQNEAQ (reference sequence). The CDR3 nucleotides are TGTGCCAGCAGCTATGGACTATTCGAGACCCAGTACTTC. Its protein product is CASSYGLFETQYF.

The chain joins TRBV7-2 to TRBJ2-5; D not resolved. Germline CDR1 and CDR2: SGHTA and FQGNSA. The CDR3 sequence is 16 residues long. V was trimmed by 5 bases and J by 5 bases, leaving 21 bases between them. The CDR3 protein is CASSPNSGPLGETQYF. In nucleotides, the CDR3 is TGTGCCAGCAGCCCCAACTCCGGGCCACTTGGGGAGACCCAGTACTTC. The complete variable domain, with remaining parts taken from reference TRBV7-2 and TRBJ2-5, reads GAGVSQSPSNKVTEKGKDVELRCDPISGHTALYWYRQSLGQGLEFLIYFQGNSAPDKSGLPSDRFSAERTGGSVSTLTIQRTQQEDSAVYLCASSPNSGPLGETQYFGPGTRLLVL.

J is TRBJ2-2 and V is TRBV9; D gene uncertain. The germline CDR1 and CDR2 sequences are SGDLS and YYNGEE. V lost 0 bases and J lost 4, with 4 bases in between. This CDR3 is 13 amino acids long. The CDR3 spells CASSVEVTGELFF. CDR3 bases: TGTGCCAGCAGCGTAGAAGTCACCGGGGAGCTGTTTTTT.

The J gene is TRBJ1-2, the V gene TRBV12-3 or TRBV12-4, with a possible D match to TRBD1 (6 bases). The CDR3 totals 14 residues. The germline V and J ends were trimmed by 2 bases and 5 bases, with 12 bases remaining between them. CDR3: CASSLRGARYGYTF. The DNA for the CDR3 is TGTGCCAGCAGTTTAAGGGGGGCGCGGTATGGCTACACCTTC.

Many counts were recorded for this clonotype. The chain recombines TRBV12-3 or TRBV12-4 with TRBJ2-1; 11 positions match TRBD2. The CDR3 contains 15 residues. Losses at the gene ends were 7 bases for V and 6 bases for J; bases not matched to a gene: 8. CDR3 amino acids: CASTKSSGGVNEQFF. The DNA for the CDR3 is TGTGCCAGCACTAAAAGTAGCGGGGGGGTCAATGAGCAGTTCTTC.

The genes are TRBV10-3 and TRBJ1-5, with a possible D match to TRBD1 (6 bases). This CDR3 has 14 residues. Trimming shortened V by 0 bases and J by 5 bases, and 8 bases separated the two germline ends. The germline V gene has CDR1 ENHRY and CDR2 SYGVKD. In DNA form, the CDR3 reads TGTGCCATCAGTGAGTCGACAGGTGATCAGCCCCAGCATTTT. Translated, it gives CAISESTGDQPQHF.

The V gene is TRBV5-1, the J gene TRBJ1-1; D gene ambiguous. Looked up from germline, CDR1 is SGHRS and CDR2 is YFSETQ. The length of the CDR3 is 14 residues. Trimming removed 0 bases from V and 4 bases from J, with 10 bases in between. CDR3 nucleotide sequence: TGCGCCAGCAGCTTGGCGTCGGTTCGCACTGAAGCTTTCTTT. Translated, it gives CASSLASVRTEAFF.

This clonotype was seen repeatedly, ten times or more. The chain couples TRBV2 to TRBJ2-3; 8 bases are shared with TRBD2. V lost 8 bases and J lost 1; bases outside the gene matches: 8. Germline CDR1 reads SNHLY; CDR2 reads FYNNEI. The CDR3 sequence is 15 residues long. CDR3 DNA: TGTGCCAGCCGGGGGGGGGGCCGAGGCACAGATACGCAGTATTTT. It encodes CASRGGGRGTDTQYF.

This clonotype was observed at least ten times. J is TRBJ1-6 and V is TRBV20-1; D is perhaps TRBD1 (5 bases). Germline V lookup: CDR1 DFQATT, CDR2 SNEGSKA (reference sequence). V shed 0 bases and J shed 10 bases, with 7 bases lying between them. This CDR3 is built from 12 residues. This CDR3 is CSARDRGSPLHF. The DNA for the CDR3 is TGCAGTGCTAGAGATAGGGGCTCACCCCTCCACTTT.

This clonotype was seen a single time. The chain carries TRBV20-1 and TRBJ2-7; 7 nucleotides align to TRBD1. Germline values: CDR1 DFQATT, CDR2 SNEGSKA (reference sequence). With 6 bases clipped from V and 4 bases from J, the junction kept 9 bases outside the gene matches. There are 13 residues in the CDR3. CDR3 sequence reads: CSAAPGTAYEQYF. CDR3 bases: TGCAGTGCCGCTCCCGGGACAGCTTACGAGCAGTACTTC.

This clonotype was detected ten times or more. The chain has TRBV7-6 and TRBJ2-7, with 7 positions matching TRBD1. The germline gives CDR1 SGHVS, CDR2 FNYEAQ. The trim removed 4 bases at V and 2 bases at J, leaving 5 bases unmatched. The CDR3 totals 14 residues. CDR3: CASSWTGQTYEQYF. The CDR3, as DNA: TGTGCCAGCAGCTGGACGGGACAGACCTACGAGCAGTACTTC.

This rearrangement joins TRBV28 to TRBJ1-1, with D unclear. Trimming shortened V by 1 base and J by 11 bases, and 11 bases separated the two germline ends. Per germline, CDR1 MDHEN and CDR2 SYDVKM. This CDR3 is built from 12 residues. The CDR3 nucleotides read TGTGCCAGCAGTTTATTGGCCAGCCGGGCTTTCTTT. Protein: CASSLLASRAFF.

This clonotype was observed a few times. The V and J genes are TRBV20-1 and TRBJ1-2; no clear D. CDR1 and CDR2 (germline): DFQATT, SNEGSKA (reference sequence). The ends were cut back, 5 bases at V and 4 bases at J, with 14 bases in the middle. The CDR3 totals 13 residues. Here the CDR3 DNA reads TGCAGTGCTCCACAAGTCGTTTCCTATGGCTACACCTTC. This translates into CSAPQVVSYGYTF.

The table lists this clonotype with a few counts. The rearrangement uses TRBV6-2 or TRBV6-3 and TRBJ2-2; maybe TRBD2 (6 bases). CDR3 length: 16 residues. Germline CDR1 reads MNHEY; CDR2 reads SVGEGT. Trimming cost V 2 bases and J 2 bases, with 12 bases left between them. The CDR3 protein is CASSYGTSINTGELFF. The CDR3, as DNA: TGTGCCAGCAGTTACGGGACTTCAATAAACACCGGGGAGCTGTTTTTT.

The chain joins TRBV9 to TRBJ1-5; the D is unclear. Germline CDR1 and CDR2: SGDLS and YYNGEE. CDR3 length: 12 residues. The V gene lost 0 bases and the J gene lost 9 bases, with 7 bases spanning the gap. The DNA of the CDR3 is TGTGCCAGCAGCGTAGGGTCAGGGCCCCAGCATTTT. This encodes CASSVGSGPQHF.

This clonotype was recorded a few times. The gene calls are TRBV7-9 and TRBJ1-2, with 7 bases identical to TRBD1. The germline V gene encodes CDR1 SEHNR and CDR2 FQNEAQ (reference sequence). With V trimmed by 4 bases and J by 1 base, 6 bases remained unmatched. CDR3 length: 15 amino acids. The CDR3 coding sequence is TGTGCCAGCAGCTCACAAGGGGGCTATAACTATGGCTACACCTTC. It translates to CASSSQGGYNYGYTF.

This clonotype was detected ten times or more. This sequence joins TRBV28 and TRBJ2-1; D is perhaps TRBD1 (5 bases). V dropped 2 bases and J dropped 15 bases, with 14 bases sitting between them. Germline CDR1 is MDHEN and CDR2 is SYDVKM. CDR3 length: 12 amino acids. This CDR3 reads CASSLKGSGRFF. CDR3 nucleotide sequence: TGTGCCAGCAGTTTAAAGGGGTCCGGCCGGTTCTTC.

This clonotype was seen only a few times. The CDR3 loop is CASSLTTGLLNYGYTF. DNA for the CDR3: TGCGCCAGCAGCTTAACAACGGGTCTGCTTAACTATGGCTACACCTTC. The V gene is TRBV5-1, the J gene TRBJ1-2; D remains unclear. Trimming pared 2 bases from V and 1 base from J, leaving 15 bases between. The CDR3 extends over 16 amino acids. Germline V gives CDR1 SGHRS, CDR2 YFSETQ.

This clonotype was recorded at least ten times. CDR3 protein: CATRNNPGTDTQYF. The CDR3 region has the DNA TGTGCCACTAGGAATAATCCGGGCACAGATACGCAGTATTTT. V gene TRBV3-1 combines with J gene TRBJ2-3; D not resolved. The CDR3 covers 14 residues. CDR1 is LGHDT, CDR2 YNNKEL, per germline (reference sequence). The V and J ends lost 10 bases and 1 base respectively, with 15 bases between them.

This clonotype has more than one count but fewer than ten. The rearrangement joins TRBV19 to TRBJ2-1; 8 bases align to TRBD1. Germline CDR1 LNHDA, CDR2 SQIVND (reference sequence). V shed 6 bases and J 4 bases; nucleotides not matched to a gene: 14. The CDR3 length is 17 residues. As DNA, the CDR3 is TGTGCCAGTAGCTCAAACTCCCCGTGGACAGGGTACAATGAGCAGTTCTTC. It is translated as CASSSNSPWTGYNEQFF. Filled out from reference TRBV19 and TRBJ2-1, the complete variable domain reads DGGITQSPKYLFRKEGQNVTLSCEQNLNHDAMYWYRQDPGQGLRLIYYSQIVNDFQKGDIAEGYSVSREKKESFPLTVTSAQKNPTAFYLCASSSNSPWTGYNEQFFGPGTRLTVL.

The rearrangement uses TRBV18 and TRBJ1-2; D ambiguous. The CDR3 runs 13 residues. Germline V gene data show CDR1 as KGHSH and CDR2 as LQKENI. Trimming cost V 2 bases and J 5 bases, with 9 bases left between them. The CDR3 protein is CASSPSTEYGYTF. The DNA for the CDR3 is TGTGCCAGCTCACCATCGACGGAGTATGGCTACACCTTC.

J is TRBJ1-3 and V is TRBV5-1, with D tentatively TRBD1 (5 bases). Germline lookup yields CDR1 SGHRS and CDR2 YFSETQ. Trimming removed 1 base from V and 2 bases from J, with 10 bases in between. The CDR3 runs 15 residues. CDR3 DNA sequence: TGCGCCAGCAGCTTGCTTCAGGGCCCTGGAAACACCATATATTTT. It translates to CASSLLQGPGNTIYF.

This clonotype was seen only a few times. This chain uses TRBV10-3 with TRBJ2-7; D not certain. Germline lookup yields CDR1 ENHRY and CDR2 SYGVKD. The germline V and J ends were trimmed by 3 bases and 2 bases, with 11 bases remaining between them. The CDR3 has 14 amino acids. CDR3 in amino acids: CAISDGRKTYEQYF. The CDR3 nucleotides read TGTGCCATCAGTGACGGACGAAAAACCTACGAGCAGTACTTC.

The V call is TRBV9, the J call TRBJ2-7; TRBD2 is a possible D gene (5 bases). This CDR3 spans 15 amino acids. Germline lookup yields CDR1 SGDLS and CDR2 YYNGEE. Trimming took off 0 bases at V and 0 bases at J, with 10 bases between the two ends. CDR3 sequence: CASSVDPGNSYEQYF. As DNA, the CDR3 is TGTGCCAGCAGCGTAGATCCGGGAAACTCCTACGAGCAGTACTTC.

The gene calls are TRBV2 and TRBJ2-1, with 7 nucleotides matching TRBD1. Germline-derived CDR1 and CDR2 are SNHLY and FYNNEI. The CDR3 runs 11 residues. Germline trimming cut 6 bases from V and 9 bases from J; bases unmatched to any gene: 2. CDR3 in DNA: TGTGCCAGCAGGAGGGACAGTGAGCAGTTCTTC. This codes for CASRRDSEQFF.

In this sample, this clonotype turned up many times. The CDR3 sequence is CASSYGREEVHEQYF. The CDR3 nucleotides are TGTGCCAGCAGTTACGGGCGGGAAGAAGTTCACGAGCAGTACTTC. J is TRBJ2-7 and V is TRBV6-2 or TRBV6-3; TRBD2 might be the D (6 bases). Germline V gene data show CDR1 as MNHEY and CDR2 as SVGEGT. CDR3 length: 15 residues. Between the trimmed V and J ends, which lost 2 bases and 5 bases, there was a span of 16 bases.

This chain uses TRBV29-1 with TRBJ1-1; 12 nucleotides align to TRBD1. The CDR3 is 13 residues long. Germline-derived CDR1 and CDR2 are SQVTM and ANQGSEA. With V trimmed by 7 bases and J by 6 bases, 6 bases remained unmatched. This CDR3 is CSATGQGAAEAFF. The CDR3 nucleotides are TGCAGCGCGACGGGACAGGGGGCCGCTGAAGCTTTCTTT.

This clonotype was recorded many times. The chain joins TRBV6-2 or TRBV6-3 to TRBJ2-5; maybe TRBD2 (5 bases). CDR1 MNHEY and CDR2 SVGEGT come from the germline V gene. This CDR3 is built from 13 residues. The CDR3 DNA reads TGTTCGCAGCAGCAGAGGGCTCAAGAGACCCAGTACTTC. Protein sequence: CSQQQRAQETQYF.

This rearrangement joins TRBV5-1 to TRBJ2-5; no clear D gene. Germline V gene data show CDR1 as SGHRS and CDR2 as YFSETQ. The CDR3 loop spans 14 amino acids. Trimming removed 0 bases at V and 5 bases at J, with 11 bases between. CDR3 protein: CASSLGRVRETQYF. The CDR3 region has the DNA TGCGCCAGCAGCTTGGGACGGGTTCGGGAGACCCAGTACTTC.

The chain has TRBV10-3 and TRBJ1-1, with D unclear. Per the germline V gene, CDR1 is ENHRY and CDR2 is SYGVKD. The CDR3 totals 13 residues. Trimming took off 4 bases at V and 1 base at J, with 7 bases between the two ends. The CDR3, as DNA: TGTGCCATCAGTGTGGCGCGGAACACTGAAGCTTTCTTT. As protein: CAISVARNTEAFF.